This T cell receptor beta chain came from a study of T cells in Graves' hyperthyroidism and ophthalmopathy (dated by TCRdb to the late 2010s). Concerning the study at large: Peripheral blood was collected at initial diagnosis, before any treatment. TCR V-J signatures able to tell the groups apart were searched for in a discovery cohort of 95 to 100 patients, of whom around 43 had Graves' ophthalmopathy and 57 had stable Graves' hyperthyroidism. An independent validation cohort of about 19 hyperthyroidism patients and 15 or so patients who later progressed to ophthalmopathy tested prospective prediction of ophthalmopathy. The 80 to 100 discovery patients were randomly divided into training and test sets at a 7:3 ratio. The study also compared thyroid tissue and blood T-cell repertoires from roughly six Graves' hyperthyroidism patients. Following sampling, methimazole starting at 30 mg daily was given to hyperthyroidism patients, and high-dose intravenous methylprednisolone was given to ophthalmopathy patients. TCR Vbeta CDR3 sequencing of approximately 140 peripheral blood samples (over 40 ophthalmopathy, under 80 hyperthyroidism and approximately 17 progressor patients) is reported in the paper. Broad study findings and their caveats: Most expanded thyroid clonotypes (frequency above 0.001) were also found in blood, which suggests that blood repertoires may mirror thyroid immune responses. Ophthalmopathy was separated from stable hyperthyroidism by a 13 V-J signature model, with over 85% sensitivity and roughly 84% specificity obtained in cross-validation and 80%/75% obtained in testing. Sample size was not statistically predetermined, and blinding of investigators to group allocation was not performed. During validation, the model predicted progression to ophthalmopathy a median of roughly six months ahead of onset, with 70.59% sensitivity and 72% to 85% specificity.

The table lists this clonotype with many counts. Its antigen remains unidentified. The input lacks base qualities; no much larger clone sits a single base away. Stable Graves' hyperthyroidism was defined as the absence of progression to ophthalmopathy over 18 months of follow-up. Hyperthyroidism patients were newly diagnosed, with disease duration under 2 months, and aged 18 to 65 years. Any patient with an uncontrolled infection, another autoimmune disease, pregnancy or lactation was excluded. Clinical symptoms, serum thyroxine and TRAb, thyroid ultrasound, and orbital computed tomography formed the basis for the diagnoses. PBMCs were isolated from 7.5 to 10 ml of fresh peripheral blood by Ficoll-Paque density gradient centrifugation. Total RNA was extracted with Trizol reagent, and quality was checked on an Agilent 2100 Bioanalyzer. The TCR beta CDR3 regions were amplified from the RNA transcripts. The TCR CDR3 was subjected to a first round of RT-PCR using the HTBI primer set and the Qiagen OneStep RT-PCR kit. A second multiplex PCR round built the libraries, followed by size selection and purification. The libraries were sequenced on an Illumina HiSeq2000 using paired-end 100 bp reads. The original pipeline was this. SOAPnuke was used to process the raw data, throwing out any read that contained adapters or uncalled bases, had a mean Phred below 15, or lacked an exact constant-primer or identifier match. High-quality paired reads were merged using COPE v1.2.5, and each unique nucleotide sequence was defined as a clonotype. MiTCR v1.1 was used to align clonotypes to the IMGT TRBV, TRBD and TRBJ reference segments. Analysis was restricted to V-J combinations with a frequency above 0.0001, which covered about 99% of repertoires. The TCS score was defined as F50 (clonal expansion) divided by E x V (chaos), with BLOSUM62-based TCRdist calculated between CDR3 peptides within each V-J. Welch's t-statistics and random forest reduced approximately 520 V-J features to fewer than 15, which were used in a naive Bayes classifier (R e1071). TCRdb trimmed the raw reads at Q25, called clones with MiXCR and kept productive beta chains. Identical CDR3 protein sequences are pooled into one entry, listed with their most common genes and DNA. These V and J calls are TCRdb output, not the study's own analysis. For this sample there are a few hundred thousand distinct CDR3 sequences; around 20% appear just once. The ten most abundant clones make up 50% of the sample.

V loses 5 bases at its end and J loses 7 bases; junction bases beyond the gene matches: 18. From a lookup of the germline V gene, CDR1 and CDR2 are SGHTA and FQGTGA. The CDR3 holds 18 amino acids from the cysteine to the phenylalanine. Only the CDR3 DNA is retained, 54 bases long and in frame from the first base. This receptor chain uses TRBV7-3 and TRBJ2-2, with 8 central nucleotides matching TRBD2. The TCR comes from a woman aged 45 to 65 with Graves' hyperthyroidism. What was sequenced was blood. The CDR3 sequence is CASSPILGAGGKVGELFF. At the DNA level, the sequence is TGTGCCAGCAGCCCCATCCTGGGGGCGGGAGGAAAGGTCGGGGAGCTGTTTTTT.